These T cell receptor beta chains were read from a single sample in a study of blood T cell repertoires in COVID-19. TCRdb's copy holds only in-frame clones and misses some; the assay was immunoSEQ multiplex PCR. This table holds around 230,000 clones, roughly 87% found once. The sample comprised peripheral blood. These receptors came from a man in his 60s who had recovered from COVID-19. Both conserved end residues are part of each CDR3. Each record gives: J gene, V gene, D gene, clone size, CDR3 DNA, CDR3 protein. The D gene is left open where the match is weak. Size values are once, few and many counts, or a class for expanded clones, and some rows have none.

TRBJ2-3	TRBV5-1	-	-	TGCGCCAGCAGCTTGTATGGGCCAGGGGGCACAGATACGCAGTATTTT	CASSLYGPGGTDTQYF
TRBJ2-7	TRBV2	TRBD1	-	TGTGCCAGCAGTGAGGGGACAGGGAAATTCGAGCAGTACTTC	CASSEGTGKFEQYF
TRBJ2-5	TRBV11-1	-	-	TGTGCCAGCAGCTTTGGAGGGAAATACCAAGAGACCCAGTACTTC	CASSFGGKYQETQYF
TRBJ2-2	TRBV5-1	-	-	TGCGCCAGCAGCTTGGTTCCCAGTTCGAACACCGGGGAGCTGTTTTTT	CASSLVPSSNTGELFF
TRBJ1-1	TRBV7-6	TRBD1	few	TGTGCCAGCAGCTTAAGGGCCGGGACAGGGCGGAACACTGAAGCTTTCTTT	CASSLRAGTGRNTEAFF
TRBJ1-1	TRBV27	TRBD1	-	TGTGCCAGCAGTTTTAGGCTTACACAGGGGAAAGCTTTCTTT	CASSFRLTQGKAFF
TRBJ1-4	TRBV12-3/TRBV12-4	-	many	TGTGCCAGCAGTTCCGGTTTTAATGAAAAACTGTTTTTT	CASSSGFNEKLFF
TRBJ2-7	TRBV5-6	TRBD1	-	TGTGCCAGCAGCTTGGACAGGGGGAGCGAGCAGTACTTC	CASSLDRGSEQYF
TRBJ1-2	TRBV28	-	-	TGTGCCAGCAGTTTCACGGGTTCATGGGGCTACACCTTC	CASSFTGSWGYTF
TRBJ2-3	TRBV29-1	-	-	TGCAGCGTTGACCGACTTACCACAGATACGCAGTATTTT	CSVDRLTTDTQYF
TRBJ2-5	TRBV5-5	TRBD1	-	TGTGCCAGCAGCTTGGCCGGGACAGGGGAAGGGAGCCAAGAGACCCAGTACTTC	CASSLAGTGEGSQETQYF
TRBJ2-7	TRBV5-4	-	-	TGTGCCAGCAGCCATCAAAATCCCTACGAGCAGTACTTC	CASSHQNPYEQYF
TRBJ1-2	TRBV2	-	-	TGTGCCAGCAGGCGACAGCTCTTAGGGTCCTATGGCTACACCTTC	CASRRQLLGSYGYTF
TRBJ2-4	TRBV2	TRBD1	-	TGTGCCAGCAGTGATACAGGGGGCAGAAACATTCAGTACTTC	CASSDTGGRNIQYF
TRBJ1-1	TRBV29-1	-	-	TGCAGCGTTGAAGATCGAAGGGGGAGTACTGAAGCTTTCTTT	CSVEDRRGSTEAFF
TRBJ1-1	TRBV7-9	-	few	TGTGCCAGCAGCTCAAACCTTGGAGGGACTTACAACACTGAAGCTTTCTTT	CASSSNLGGTYNTEAFF
TRBJ2-6	TRBV4-2	TRBD1	once	TGTGCCAGCAGCCAACCCGGGACAGGGGAATCTGGGGCCAACGTCCTGACTTTC	CASSQPGTGESGANVLTF
TRBJ1-2	TRBV7-6	-	once	TGTGCCAGCAGCACCACCGGGAGGTATGGCTACACCTTC	CASSTTGRYGYTF
TRBJ1-2	TRBV10-1	-	-	TGCGCCAGCAGTGACAGGGGCGGCTATGGCTACACCTTC	CASSDRGGYGYTF
TRBJ2-1	TRBV28	TRBD2	-	TGTGCCAGCAGCTCTAGCGGGGCATACAATGAGCAGTTCTTC	CASSSSGAYNEQFF
TRBJ2-3	TRBV9	TRBD2	-	TGTGCCAGCAGCGTGTACCTAGCGGGGGGGCCGGCAGATACGCAGTATTTT	CASSVYLAGGPADTQYF
TRBJ1-1	TRBV28	-	once	TGTGCCAGCAGTTTCTATGTGGCAGGGAACACTGAAGCTTTCTTT	CASSFYVAGNTEAFF
TRBJ2-1	TRBV5-1	TRBD2	-	TGCGCCAGCAGCTTGGAAGGGGGACTAGACTACAATGAGCAGTTCTTC	CASSLEGGLDYNEQFF
TRBJ2-5	TRBV7-8	-	-	TGTGCCAGCAGCTTACAGACTAATTTCAAAGAGACCCAGTACTTC	CASSLQTNFKETQYF
TRBJ1-1	TRBV5-1	-	-	TGCGCCAGCAGTCCCCGGGTCCAGAACACTGAAGCTTTCTTT	CASSPRVQNTEAFF
TRBJ1-6	TRBV9	-	-	TGTGCCAGCAGCGTGACGGACAGTAGCACACCCCTCCACTTT	CASSVTDSSTPLHF
TRBJ2-7	TRBV30	-	-	TGTGCCTGGAGTGGTAATGACGAGCAGTACTTC	CAWSGNDEQYF
TRBJ2-7	TRBV5-5	TRBD2	many	TGTGCCAGCAGGACGACTAGCGGGGCCTCCTACGAGCAGTACTTC	CASRTTSGASYEQYF
TRBJ1-5	TRBV3-1/TRBV3-2	TRBD1	-	TGTGCCAGCAGCCCTCGACAGGGGGCCCTGCCCCAGCATTTT	CASSPRQGALPQHF
TRBJ2-3	TRBV9	TRBD2	-	TGTGCCAGCAGCGTAGTCGGCCAGCGGGGACCACTCACAGATACGCAGTATTTT	CASSVVGQRGPLTDTQYF
TRBJ1-4	TRBV4-1	-	-	TGCGCCAGCAGCCAAGTTTGGGGAGTACGGAACAATGAAAAACTGTTTTTT	CASSQVWGVRNNEKLFF
TRBJ1-1	TRBV10-3	-	-	TGTGCCACCGACCCAGGGGTAAGACTCGACACTGAAGCTTTCTTT	CATDPGVRLDTEAFF
TRBJ1-1	TRBV2	TRBD1	-	TGTGCCAGCAGTTTAAGGCAGGGGGCTTTAGCTGAAGCTTTCTTT	CASSLRQGALAEAFF
TRBJ2-1	TRBV6-6	-	-	TGTGCCAGCAGTTACAGTCGGGCAGGGGTCTACAATGAGCAGTTCTTC	CASSYSRAGVYNEQFF
TRBJ1-6	TRBV27	-	-	TGTGCCAGCAGTCCCCGAGGGGGGGGCAGGTATAATTCACCCCTCCACTTT	CASSPRGGGRYNSPLHF
TRBJ2-7	TRBV19	-	-	TGTGCCAGTCGACCACGGTCGGCAGGGACCTACGAGCAGTACTTC	CASRPRSAGTYEQYF
TRBJ1-2	TRBV13	TRBD1	-	TGTGCCAGCAGCCCACGGACAGGCCCAGATCTCTATGGCTACACCTTC	CASSPRTGPDLYGYTF
TRBJ1-1	TRBV19	-	-	TGTGCCAGTAGTACACGGGGAGGGAGGAACACTGAAGCTTTCTTT	CASSTRGGRNTEAFF
TRBJ2-7	TRBV15	-	-	TGTGCCACCAGCAGAGATCTGTCGGCTTCAAGAGGCGAGCAGTACTTC	CATSRDLSASRGEQYF
TRBJ1-2	TRBV30	-	-	TGTGCCTGTTCGACCCTAGAAACAGGGAACTATGGCTACACCTTC	CACSTLETGNYGYTF
TRBJ2-5	TRBV5-8	TRBD2	few	TGTGCCAGCAGCTTACGGACTAGCCCCCAGACCCAGTACTTC	CASSLRTSPQTQYF
TRBJ1-4	TRBV7-9	-	few	TGTGCCAGCAGCTTAGACTACGCGTACGGGGTGGAAAAACTGTTTTTT	CASSLDYAYGVEKLFF
TRBJ1-1	TRBV19	TRBD1	-	TGTGCCAGTAGTATAGGTGCCGGACAGGGGCTCCGTCGGGCTGAAGCTTTCTTT	CASSIGAGQGLRRAEAFF
TRBJ1-1	TRBV7-6	TRBD1	-	TGTGCCAGCAGCGTAGCCGACAGGGGGCTCACTGAAGCTTTCTTT	CASSVADRGLTEAFF
TRBJ1-4	TRBV7-9	TRBD1	-	TGTGCCAGCAGCACCCGACAGGGGGGGGTTGAAGAAAAACTGTTTTTT	CASSTRQGGVEEKLFF
TRBJ2-1	TRBV18	TRBD2	-	TGTGCCAGCTCACCAGGACTAGGTGAGCAGTTCTTC	CASSPGLGEQFF
TRBJ2-2	TRBV9	-	-	TGTGCCAGCAGCGTAGCTTCCGGTTCCGGGGAGCTGTTTTTT	CASSVASGSGELFF
TRBJ1-1	TRBV5-1	-	-	TGCGCCAGCAGGATTCGGGAGGGTGGGACTGAAGCTTTCTTT	CASRIREGGTEAFF
TRBJ1-5	TRBV24-1	TRBD1	-	TGTGCCACCAGTGAGACAGGGGGAACATCTAGCAATCAGCCCCAGCATTTT	CATSETGGTSSNQPQHF
TRBJ2-3	TRBV2	-	-	TGTGCCAGCACCCCCGGTAGGCGGACAGATACGCAGTATTTT	CASTPGRRTDTQYF
TRBJ2-2	TRBV5-1	TRBD2	few	TGCGCCAGCAGCTTGCGGACTAGCGGGGACACCGGGGAGCTGTTTTTT	CASSLRTSGDTGELFF
TRBJ2-1	TRBV6-5	TRBD2	-	TGTGCCAGCAGTAGCGGGGGGGCCCAAGTCGATGAGCAGTTCTTC	CASSSGGAQVDEQFF
TRBJ2-2	TRBV27	-	-	TGTGCCAGCAGTTTATCGTTCCGGGGGACCGGGGAGCTGTTTTTT	CASSLSFRGTGELFF